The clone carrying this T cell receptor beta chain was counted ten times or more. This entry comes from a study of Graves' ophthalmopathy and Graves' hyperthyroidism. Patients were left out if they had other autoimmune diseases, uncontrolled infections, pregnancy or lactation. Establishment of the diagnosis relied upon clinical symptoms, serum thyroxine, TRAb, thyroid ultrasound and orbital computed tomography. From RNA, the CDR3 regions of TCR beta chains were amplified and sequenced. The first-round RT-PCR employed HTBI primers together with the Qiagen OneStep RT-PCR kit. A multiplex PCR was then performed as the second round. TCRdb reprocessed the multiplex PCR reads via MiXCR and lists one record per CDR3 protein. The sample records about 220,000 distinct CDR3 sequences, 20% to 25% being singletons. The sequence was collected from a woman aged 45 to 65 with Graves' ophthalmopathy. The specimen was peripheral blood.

The CDR3 nucleotides are TGTGCCAGCAGTGATTCCCTGAGCTATGGCTACACCTTC. It yields the protein CASSDSLSYGYTF. The chain uses TRBV6-1 and TRBJ1-2; no clear D gene. V gave up 3 bases and J gave up 4 bases, with 9 bases separating them. The CDR3 is 13 amino acids. The V gene's germline CDR1 is MNHNS and CDR2 SASEGT.